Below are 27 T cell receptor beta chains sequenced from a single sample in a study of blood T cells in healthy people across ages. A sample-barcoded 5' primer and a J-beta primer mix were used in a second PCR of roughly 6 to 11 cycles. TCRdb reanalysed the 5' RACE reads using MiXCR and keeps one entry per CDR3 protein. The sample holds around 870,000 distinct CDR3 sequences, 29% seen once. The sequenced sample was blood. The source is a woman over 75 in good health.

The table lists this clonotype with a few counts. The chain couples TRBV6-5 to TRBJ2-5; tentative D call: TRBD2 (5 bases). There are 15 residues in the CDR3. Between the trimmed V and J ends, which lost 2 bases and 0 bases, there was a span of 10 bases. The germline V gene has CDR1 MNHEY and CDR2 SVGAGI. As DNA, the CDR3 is TGTGCCAGCAGTTACGCAGCGGCAGACCAAGAGACCCAGTACTTC. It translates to CASSYAAADQETQYF.

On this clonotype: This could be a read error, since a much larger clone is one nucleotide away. The CDR3 here is CASSTQGVRQYF. The CDR3 DNA sequence: TGTGCCAGCAGTACACAGGGGGTAAGGCAGTACTTC. The genes are TRBV6-2 or TRBV6-3 and TRBJ2-5; TRBD1 matches 8 bases. The CDR3 is 12 residues long. Germline assignment: CDR1 MNHEY and CDR2 SVGEGT. Losses at the gene ends were 5 bases for V and 11 bases for J; bases not matched to a gene: 7.

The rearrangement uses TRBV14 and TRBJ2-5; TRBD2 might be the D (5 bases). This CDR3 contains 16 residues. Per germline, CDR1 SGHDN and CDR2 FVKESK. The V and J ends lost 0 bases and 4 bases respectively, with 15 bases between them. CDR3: CASSQDGNYLRETQYF. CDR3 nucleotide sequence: TGTGCCAGCAGCCAAGACGGGAACTACCTAAGAGAGACCCAGTACTTC.

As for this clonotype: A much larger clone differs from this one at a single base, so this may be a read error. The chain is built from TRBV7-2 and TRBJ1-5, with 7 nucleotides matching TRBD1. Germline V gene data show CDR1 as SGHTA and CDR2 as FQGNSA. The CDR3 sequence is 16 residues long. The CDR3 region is CASSSETGISNQPRHF. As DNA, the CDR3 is TGTGCCAGCAGCTCGGAGACAGGGATAAGCAATCAGCCCCGGCATTTT.

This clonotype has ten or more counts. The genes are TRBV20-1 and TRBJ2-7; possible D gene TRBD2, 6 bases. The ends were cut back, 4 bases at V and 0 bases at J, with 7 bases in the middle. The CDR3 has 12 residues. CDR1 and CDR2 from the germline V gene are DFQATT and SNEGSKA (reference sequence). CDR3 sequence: CSATGGSYEQYF. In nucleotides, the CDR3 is TGCAGTGCTACCGGGGGCTCCTACGAGCAGTACTTC.

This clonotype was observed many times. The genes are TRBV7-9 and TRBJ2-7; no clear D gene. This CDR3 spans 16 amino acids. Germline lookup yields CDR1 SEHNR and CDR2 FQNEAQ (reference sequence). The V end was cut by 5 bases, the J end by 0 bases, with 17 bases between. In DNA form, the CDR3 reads TGTGCCAGCAGCGATTCTTACATCGATAGCTCCTACGAGCAGTACTTC. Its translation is CASSDSYIDSSYEQYF. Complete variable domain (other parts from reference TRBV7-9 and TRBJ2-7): DTGVSQNPRHKITKRGQNVTFRCDPISEHNRLYWYRQTLGQGPEFLTYFQNEAQLEKSRLLSDRFSAERPKGSFSTLEIQRTEQGDSAMYLCASSDSYIDSSYEQYFGPGTRLTVT.

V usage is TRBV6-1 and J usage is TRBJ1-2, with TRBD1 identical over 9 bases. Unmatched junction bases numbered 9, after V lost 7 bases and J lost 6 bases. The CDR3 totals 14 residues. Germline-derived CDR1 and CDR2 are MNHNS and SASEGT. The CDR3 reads CASILDRGTDGYTF. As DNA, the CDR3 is TGTGCCAGCATTCTGGACAGGGGAACGGATGGCTACACCTTC.

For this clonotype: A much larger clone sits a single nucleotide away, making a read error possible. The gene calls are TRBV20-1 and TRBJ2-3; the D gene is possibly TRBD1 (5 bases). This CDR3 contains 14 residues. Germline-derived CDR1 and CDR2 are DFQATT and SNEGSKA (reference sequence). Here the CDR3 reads CSARGGHSIDTQYF. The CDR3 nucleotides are TGCAGTGCTAGAGGGGGCCACAGCATAGATACGCAGTATTTT.

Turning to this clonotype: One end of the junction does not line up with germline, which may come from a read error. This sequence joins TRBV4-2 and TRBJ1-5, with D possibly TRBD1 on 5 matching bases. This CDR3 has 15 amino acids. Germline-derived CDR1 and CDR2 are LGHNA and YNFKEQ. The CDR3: CASSQAWDLDQPQHF. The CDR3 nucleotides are TGTGCCAGCAGCCAAGCTTGGGACCTCGATCAACCCCAGCATTTT.

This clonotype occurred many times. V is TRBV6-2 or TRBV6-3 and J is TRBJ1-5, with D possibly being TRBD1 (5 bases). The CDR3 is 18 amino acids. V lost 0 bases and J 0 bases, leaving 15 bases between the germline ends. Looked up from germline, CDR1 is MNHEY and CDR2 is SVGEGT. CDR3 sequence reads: CASSYSYLDSYSNQPQHF. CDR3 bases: TGTGCCAGCAGTTACTCCTACCTCGACAGTTATAGCAATCAGCCCCAGCATTTT.

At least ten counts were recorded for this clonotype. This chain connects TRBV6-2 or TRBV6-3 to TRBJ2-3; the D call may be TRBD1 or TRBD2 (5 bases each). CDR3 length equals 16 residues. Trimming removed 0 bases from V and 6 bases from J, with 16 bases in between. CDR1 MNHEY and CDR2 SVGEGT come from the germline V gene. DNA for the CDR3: TGTGCCAGCAGTTACTCGATGGGGACGGCCTCTGATACGCAGTATTTT. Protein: CASSYSMGTASDTQYF.

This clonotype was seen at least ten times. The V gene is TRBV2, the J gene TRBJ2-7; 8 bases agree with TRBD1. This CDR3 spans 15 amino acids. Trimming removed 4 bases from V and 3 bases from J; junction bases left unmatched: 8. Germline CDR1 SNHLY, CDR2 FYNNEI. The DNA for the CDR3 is TGTGCCAGCAGTGGGCAGGGGGCCGGATTCTACGAGCAGTACTTC. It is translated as CASSGQGAGFYEQYF.

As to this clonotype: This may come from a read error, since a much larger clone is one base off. Written as DNA, the CDR3 is TGTGCCGGCAGCGCCGGACTTAGCAATCAGCCCCAGCATTTT. This encodes CAGSAGLSNQPQHF. The V gene is TRBV5-6, the J gene TRBJ1-5; D is unclear. The CDR3 spans 14 residues. Germline loops: CDR1 SGHDT, CDR2 YYEEEE.

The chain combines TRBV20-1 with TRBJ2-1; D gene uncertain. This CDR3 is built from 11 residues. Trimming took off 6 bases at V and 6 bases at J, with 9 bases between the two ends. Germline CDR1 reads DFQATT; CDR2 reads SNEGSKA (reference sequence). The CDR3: CSAQAVNEQFF. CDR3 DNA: TGCAGTGCCCAGGCCGTCAATGAGCAGTTCTTC.

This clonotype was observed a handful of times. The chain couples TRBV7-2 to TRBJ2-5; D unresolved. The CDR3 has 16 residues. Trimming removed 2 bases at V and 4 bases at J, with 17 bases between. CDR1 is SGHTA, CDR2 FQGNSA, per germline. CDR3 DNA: TGTGCCAGCAGCTTAAGTTTCGTAAGCGCATTAGAGACCCAGTACTTC. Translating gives CASSLSFVSALETQYF.

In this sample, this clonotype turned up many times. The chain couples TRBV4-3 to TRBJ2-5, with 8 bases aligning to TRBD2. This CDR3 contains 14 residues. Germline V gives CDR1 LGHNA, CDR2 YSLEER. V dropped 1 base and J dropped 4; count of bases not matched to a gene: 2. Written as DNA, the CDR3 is TGCGCCAGCAGCCAAGGACTAGCGTCAGAGACCCAGTACTTC. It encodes CASSQGLASETQYF.

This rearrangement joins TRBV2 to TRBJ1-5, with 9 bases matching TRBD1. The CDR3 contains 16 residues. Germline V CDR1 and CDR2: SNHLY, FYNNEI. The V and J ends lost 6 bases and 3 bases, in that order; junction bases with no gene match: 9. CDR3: CASSSPGTGINQPQHF. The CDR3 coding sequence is TGTGCCAGCAGCAGTCCCGGGACAGGGATCAATCAGCCCCAGCATTTT.

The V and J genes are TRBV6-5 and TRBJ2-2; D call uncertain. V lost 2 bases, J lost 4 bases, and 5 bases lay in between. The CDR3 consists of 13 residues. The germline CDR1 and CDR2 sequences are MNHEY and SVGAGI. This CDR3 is CASSYGSTGELFF. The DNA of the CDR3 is TGTGCCAGCAGTTACGGAAGCACCGGGGAGCTGTTTTTT.

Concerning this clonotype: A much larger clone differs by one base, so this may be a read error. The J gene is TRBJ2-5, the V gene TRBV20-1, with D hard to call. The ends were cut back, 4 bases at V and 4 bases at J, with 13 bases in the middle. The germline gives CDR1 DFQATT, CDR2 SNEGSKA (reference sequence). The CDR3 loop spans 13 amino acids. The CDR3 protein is CSATRSWGETQYF. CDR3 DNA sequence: TGCAGTGCTACCCGAAGCTGGGGAGAGACCCAGTACTTC.

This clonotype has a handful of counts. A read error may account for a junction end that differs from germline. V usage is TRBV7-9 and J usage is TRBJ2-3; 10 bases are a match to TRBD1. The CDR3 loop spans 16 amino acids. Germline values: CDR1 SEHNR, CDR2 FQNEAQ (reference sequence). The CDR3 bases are TGTGCCAGCAGCCCAGGACAGGGGGAGCTCACAGATACGCGGTATTTT. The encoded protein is CASSPGQGELTDTRYF.

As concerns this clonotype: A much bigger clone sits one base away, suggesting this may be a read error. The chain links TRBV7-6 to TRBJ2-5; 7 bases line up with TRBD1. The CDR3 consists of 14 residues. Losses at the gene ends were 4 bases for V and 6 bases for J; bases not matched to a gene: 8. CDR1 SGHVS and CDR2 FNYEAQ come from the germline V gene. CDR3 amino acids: CASSWEQGIKTQYF. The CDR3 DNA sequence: TGTGCCAGCAGCTGGGAACAGGGGATTAAGACCCAGTACTTC.

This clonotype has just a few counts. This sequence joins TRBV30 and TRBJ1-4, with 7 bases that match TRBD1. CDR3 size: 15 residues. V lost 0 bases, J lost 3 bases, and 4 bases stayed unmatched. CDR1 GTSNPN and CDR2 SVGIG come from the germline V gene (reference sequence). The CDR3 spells CAWSVGDSSNEKLFF. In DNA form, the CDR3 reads TGTGCCTGGAGTGTAGGGGACAGCTCTAATGAAAAACTGTTTTTT.

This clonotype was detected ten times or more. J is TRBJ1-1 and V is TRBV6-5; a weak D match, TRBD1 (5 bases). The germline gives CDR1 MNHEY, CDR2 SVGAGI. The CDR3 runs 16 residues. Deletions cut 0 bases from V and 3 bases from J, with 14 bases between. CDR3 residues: CASSYSGGLGYTEAFF. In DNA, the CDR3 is TGTGCCAGCAGTTACTCGGGGGGTCTGGGGTACACTGAAGCTTTCTTT.

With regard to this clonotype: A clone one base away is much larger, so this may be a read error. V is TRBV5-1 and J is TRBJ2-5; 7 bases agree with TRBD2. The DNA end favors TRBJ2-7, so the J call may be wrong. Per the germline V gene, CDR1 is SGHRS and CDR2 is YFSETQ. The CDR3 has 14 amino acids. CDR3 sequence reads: CASSVWEGKDEQYF. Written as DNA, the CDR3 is TGCGCCAGCAGCGTGTGGGAGGGAAAGGACGAGCAGTACTTC.

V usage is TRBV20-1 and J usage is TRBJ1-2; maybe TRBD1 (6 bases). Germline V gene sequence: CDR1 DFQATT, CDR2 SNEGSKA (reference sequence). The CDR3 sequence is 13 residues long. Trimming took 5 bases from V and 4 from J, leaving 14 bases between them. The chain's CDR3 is CSALKDRFYGYTF. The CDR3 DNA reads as TGCAGTGCTCTGAAGGACAGATTCTATGGCTACACCTTC.

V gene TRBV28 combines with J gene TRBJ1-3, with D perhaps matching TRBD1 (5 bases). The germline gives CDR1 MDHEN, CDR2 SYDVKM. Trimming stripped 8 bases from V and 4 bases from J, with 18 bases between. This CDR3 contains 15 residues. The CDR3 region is CASGIGVGGGNTIYF. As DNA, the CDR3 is TGTGCCAGCGGGATAGGGGTTGGAGGAGGAAACACCATATATTTT.

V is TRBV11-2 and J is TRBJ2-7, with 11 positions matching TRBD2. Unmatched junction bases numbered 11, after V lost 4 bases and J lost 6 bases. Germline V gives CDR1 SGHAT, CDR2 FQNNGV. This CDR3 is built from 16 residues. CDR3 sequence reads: CASSSSLAGGRVEQYF. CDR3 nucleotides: TGTGCCAGCAGCTCCTCTCTAGCGGGGGGCCGAGTCGAGCAGTACTTC.